This passage covers 21 T cell receptor beta chains from one sample sequenced in a study of beta chain features in type 1 diabetes. As every portion of the isolated RNA was reverse transcribed, the sequencing read expressed TCRB transcripts. The data were produced by immunoSEQ multiplex PCR, yet TCRdb's version contains in-frame clones alone and is incomplete. The data hold 850,000 to 900,000 clones, with roughly 15% observed a single time. The sample was naive CD4+ T cells from blood. The receptors shown here come from a woman between 18 and 29 years old in good health.

This chain connects TRBV29-1 to TRBJ1-1; 7 bases agree with TRBD1. V was pared by 4 bases and J by 1 base, with 3 bases of the junction left unmatched. The CDR3 totals 13 residues. Germline-derived CDR1 and CDR2 are SQVTM and ANQGSEA. CDR3 sequence reads: CSVAGTANTEAFF. The CDR3 DNA follows: TGCAGCGTTGCCGGGACAGCGAACACTGAAGCTTTCTTT. Together with reference TRBV29-1 and TRBJ1-1, the CDR3 gives the full variable domain: SAVISQKPSRDICQRGTSLTIQCQVDSQVTMMFWYRQQPGQSLTLIATANQGSEATYESGFVIDKFPISRPNLTFSTLTVSNMSPEDSSIYLCSVAGTANTEAFFGQGTRLTVV.

There are a few counts of this clone. CDR3 region: CASSYWGRQVNEQFF. CDR3 nucleotide sequence: TGTGCCAGCAGTTACTGGGGACGGCAGGTCAATGAGCAGTTCTTC. The chain uses TRBV6-5 and TRBJ2-1; either TRBD1 or TRBD2 may supply D (5 bases each). The CDR3 loop spans 15 amino acids. The germline gives CDR1 MNHEY, CDR2 SVGAGI. V lost 1 base and J lost 6, with 13 bases in between.

This chain joins TRBV6-6 and TRBJ2-2, with 9 bases aligning to TRBD2. The junction had 6 bases not matched to a gene; V was cut back by 5 bases and J by 5 bases. The germline gives CDR1 MNHNY, CDR2 SVGAGI (reference sequence). This CDR3 contains 15 residues. CDR3 in DNA: TGTGCCAGCAGTCCTAGCGGGACCGTTACCGGGGAGCTGTTTTTT. Its protein is CASSPSGTVTGELFF.

V usage is TRBV5-5 and J usage is TRBJ2-1; TRBD1 might be the D (6 bases). The germline gives CDR1 SGHKS, CDR2 YYEKEE (reference sequence). This CDR3 is 14 amino acids long. Trimming cost V 3 bases and J 3 bases, with 10 bases left between them. As DNA, the CDR3 is TGTGCCAGCAGCTACACAGGGAGCTACAATGAGCAGTTCTTC. This gives the protein CASSYTGSYNEQFF.

The rearrangement joins TRBV7-3 to TRBJ2-6; D uncertain. The germline V gene has CDR1 SGHTA and CDR2 FQGTGA. The CDR3 extends over 16 amino acids. The V end lost 0 bases, the J end lost 4 bases, and 10 bases lay between the germline ends. CDR3 bases: TGTGCCAGCAGCTTAACGTATACTTCAGGGGCCAACGTCCTGACTTTC. Protein sequence: CASSLTYTSGANVLTF.

This clone was recorded a few times. The genes are TRBV11-2 and TRBJ2-6, with TRBD2 as a possible D gene (6 bases). Germline V gene lookup returns CDR1 SGHAT and CDR2 FQNNGV. This CDR3 has 16 residues. The ends were cut back, 3 bases at V and 0 bases at J, with 9 bases in the middle. The chain's CDR3 is CASSFTGASGANVLTF. The CDR3 DNA sequence: TGTGCCAGCAGCTTCACGGGAGCCTCTGGGGCCAACGTCCTGACTTTC.

This clone was detected a few times. The chain is built from TRBV4-1 and TRBJ2-2; D not certain. Looked up from germline, CDR1 is MGHRA and CDR2 is YSYEKL. CDR3 size: 15 residues. V was clipped by 0 bases and J by 4 bases, with 9 bases between them. The CDR3 reads CASSQEVVITGELFF. The CDR3, as DNA: TGCGCCAGCAGCCAAGAAGTAGTGATCACCGGGGAGCTGTTTTTT.

As to this clone: This sample includes further DNA sequences coding for the same CDR3. The V call is TRBV5-1, the J call TRBJ2-1; 9 bases align to TRBD1. With 0 bases clipped from V and 2 bases from J, the junction kept 0 bases outside the gene matches. This CDR3 has 15 amino acids. CDR1 and CDR2 (germline): SGHRS, YFSETQ. CDR3 sequence reads: CASSLGQGAYNEQFF. The CDR3 DNA sequence: TGCGCCAGCAGCTTGGGACAGGGGGCCTACAATGAGCAGTTCTTC.

This clone was found a few times. V usage is TRBV28 and J usage is TRBJ1-2, with D perhaps matching TRBD1 (5 bases). Trimming left V 6 bases short and J 5 bases short, with 13 bases between. The CDR3 has 13 residues. Per germline, CDR1 MDHEN and CDR2 SYDVKM. CDR3 protein: CASRPGTGYGYTF. Here the CDR3 DNA reads TGTGCCAGCAGACCCGGGACGGGATATGGCTACACCTTC.

The genes are TRBV9 and TRBJ2-7; 8 bases agree with TRBD1. Per the germline V gene, CDR1 is SGDLS and CDR2 is YYNGEE. The ends lost 3 bases at V and 5 bases at J; junction bases unmatched: 13. This CDR3 has 16 residues. The CDR3 loop reads CASSAGKGQEIDEQYF. The CDR3 DNA sequence: TGTGCCAGCAGCGCAGGGAAGGGACAGGAAATTGACGAGCAGTACTTC.

The V call is TRBV7-2, the J call TRBJ2-1, with no clear D. The CDR3 is made up of 14 amino acids. From germline, CDR1 is SGHTA and CDR2 FQGNSA. The ends were cut back, 1 base at V and 5 bases at J, with 9 bases in the middle. CDR3 sequence: CASSLDGRHNEQFF. The CDR3 nucleotides read TGTGCCAGCAGCTTAGATGGTAGGCACAATGAGCAGTTCTTC.

V and J are TRBV7-9 and TRBJ1-1; 11 bases map to TRBD1. CDR3 length: 17 amino acids. J gave up 1 base and V 1 base, and 5 bases lay outside the gene matches. From germline, CDR1 is SEHNR and CDR2 FQNEAQ (reference sequence). CDR3 protein: CASSLGPGTGGNTEAFF. In DNA form, the CDR3 reads TGTGCCAGCAGCTTAGGACCGGGGACAGGGGGGAACACTGAAGCTTTCTTT. Based on the CDR3 plus reference TRBV7-9 and TRBJ1-1, the full variable domain is DTGVSQNPRHKITKRGQNVTFRCDPISEHNRLYWYRQTLGQGPEFLTYFQNEAQLEKSRLLSDRFSAERPKGSFSTLEIQRTEQGDSAMYLCASSLGPGTGGNTEAFFGQGTRLTVV.

This clone has just a few counts. The chain has TRBV29-1 and TRBJ2-6; TRBD1 agrees at 7 bases. The CDR3 consists of 16 residues. The V segment lost 6 bases and the J segment 4 bases; nucleotides outside the gene matches: 12. Germline CDR1 is SQVTM and CDR2 is ANQGSEA. CDR3 sequence: CSVNSFDRAGANVLTF. The CDR3 bases are TGCAGCGTCAACTCCTTTGACAGGGCCGGGGCCAACGTCCTGACTTTC. Based on the CDR3 plus reference TRBV29-1 and TRBJ2-6, the full variable domain is SAVISQKPSRDICQRGTSLTIQCQVDSQVTMMFWYRQQPGQSLTLIATANQGSEATYESGFVIDKFPISRPNLTFSTLTVSNMSPEDSSIYLCSVNSFDRAGANVLTFGAGSRLTVL.

This clone has just a few counts. The V gene is TRBV18, the J gene TRBJ2-5; 10 positions agree with TRBD1. Germline V CDR1 and CDR2: KGHSH, LQKENI. There are 16 residues in the CDR3. After removal of 4 bases from V and 4 bases from J, the junction contained 9 bases not matched to a gene. CDR3 in amino acids: CASSQIRDRGPETQYF. Here the CDR3 DNA reads TGTGCCAGCTCACAAATCCGGGACAGGGGTCCAGAGACCCAGTACTTC. The full variable domain, in which reference TRBV18 and TRBJ2-5 provide the parts outside the CDR3, is NAGVMQNPRHLVRRRGQEARLRCSPMKGHSHVYWYRQLPEEGLKFMVYLQKENIIDESGMPKERFSAEFPKEGPSILRIQQVVRGDSAAYFCASSQIRDRGPETQYFGPGTRLLVL.

V gene TRBV14 combines with J gene TRBJ1-1, with 7 bases identical to TRBD1. The ends lost 4 bases at V and 3 bases at J; junction bases unmatched: 5. Germline lookup yields CDR1 SGHDN and CDR2 FVKESK. There are 14 residues in the CDR3. The CDR3 here is CASSPTGAYTEAFF. CDR3 nucleotides: TGTGCCAGCAGCCCCACAGGGGCGTACACTGAAGCTTTCTTT. Filled out from reference TRBV14 and TRBJ1-1, the complete variable domain reads EAGVTQFPSHSVIEKGQTVTLRCDPISGHDNLYWYRRVMGKEIKFLLHFVKESKQDESGMPNNRFLAERTGGTYSTLKVQPAELEDSGVYFCASSPTGAYTEAFFGQGTRLTVV.

V and J are TRBV28 and TRBJ2-3; the D gene is possibly TRBD2 (6 bases). From germline, CDR1 is MDHEN and CDR2 SYDVKM. V was clipped by 8 bases and J by 4 bases, with 16 bases between them. The CDR3 is 14 residues long. This CDR3 reads CASGFGSFADTQYF. CDR3 DNA sequence: TGTGCCAGCGGCTTCGGGAGCTTCGCAGATACGCAGTATTTT.

Only a few counts were recorded for this clone. This chain connects TRBV19 to TRBJ2-7, with 7 positions matching TRBD2. The CDR3 loop spans 14 amino acids. CDR1 and CDR2 from the germline V gene are LNHDA and SQIVND (reference sequence). V was pared by 5 bases and J by 5 bases, with 9 bases of the junction left unmatched. The CDR3 sequence: CASSPGEGIHEQYF. CDR3 bases: TGTGCCAGTAGTCCCGGGGAGGGAATCCACGAGCAGTACTTC.

This clone appeared a few times. The chain recombines TRBV28 with TRBJ2-1; no firm D call. Germline CDR1 is MDHEN and CDR2 is SYDVKM. The CDR3 runs 11 residues. Between the trimmed V and J ends, which lost 7 bases and 4 bases, there was a span of 5 bases. The CDR3 nucleotides read TGTGCCAGCACCAGGTACAATGAGCAGTTCTTC. Translating gives CASTRYNEQFF.

The gene calls are TRBV11-2 and TRBJ2-1, with TRBD2 matching 8 bases. CDR3 length equals 15 residues. From germline, CDR1 is SGHAT and CDR2 FQNNGV. V was clipped by 0 bases and J by 8 bases; unmatched bases: 6. This CDR3 reads CASSLDLTGGYEQFF. In DNA, the CDR3 is TGTGCCAGCAGCTTAGATCTTACGGGAGGGTATGAGCAGTTCTTC.

This chain connects TRBV6-5 to TRBJ2-1, with 8 nucleotides matching TRBD1. Losses at the gene ends were 5 bases for V and 6 bases for J; bases not matched to a gene: 3. The germline gives CDR1 MNHEY, CDR2 SVGAGI. The CDR3 extends over 13 amino acids. The CDR3 region is CASSRDRGNEQFF. The CDR3 DNA reads as TGTGCCAGCAGTCGCGACAGGGGCAATGAGCAGTTCTTC.

This clone showed up just a few times. This chain joins TRBV7-2 and TRBJ2-3; D is unclear. The CDR3 extends over 16 amino acids. Germline CDR1 is SGHTA and CDR2 is FQGNSA. Trimming cost V 1 base and J 3 bases, with 14 bases left between them. The CDR3 DNA reads as TGTGCCAGCAGCTTAGGAATTAGTTGGGCTACAGATACGCAGTATTTT. It is translated as CASSLGISWATDTQYF. The whole variable domain, remainder taken from reference TRBV7-2 and TRBJ2-3, is GAGVSQSPSNKVTEKGKDVELRCDPISGHTALYWYRQSLGQGLEFLIYFQGNSAPDKSGLPSDRFSAERTGGSVSTLTIQRTQQEDSAVYLCASSLGISWATDTQYFGPGTRLTVL.